This T cell receptor beta chain was sequenced for a study of blood T cell repertoires in COVID-19. The wider study: From T cells, B-cell-depleted T cells, or PBMCs came the material, which was cDNA or gDNA.

Germline V gene sequence: CDR1 PRHDT, CDR2 FYEKMQ (reference sequence). V lost 2 bases, J lost 3 bases, and 9 bases lay in between. The CDR3 has 14 amino acids. Original data processing: The authors estimated nucleated cell counts from reference gene primer amplification. Profiling relied on immunoSEQ multiplex PCR, and the TCRdb table lists in-frame clones only, not all of them. V and J calls and clone size are those listed in that table; D and trimming were worked out from the DNA. The table records some 200,000 clones, just over 85% of them present only once. The sample taken for sequencing was peripheral blood. The rearrangement joins TRBV13 to TRBJ2-3; TRBD2 might be the D (6 bases). This clonotype was obtained from a man aged 18 to 29 with active or convalescent COVID-19. CDR3 loop: CASSLLAGTDTQYF. DNA of the CDR3: TGTGCCAGCAGCTTACTGGCGGGGACAGATACGCAGTATTTT.